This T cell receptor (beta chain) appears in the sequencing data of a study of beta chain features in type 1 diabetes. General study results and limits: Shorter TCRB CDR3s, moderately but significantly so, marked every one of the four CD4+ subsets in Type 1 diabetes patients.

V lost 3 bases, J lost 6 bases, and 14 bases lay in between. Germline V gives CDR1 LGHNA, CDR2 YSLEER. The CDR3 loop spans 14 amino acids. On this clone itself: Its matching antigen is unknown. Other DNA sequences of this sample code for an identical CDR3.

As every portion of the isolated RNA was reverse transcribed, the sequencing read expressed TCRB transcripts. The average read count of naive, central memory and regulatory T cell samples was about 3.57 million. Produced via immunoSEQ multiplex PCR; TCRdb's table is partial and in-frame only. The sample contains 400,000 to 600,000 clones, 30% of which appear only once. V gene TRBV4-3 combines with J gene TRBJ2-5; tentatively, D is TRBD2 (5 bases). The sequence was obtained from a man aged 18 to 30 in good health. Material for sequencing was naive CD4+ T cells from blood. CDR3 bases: TGCGCCAGCAGCCAGGATCTAGCAGTTCAGACCCAGTACTTC. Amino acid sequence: CASSQDLAVQTQYF.